The following is a T cell receptor beta chain sequence with its context. Libraries were prepared by immunoSEQ multiplex PCR; TCRdb keeps only in-frame clonotypes and omits some of them. The repertoire consists of about 700,000 clones, with 92% occurring once and the leading ten covering 20% to 25%. Trimming left V 6 bases short and J 1 base short, with 21 bases between. There are 17 residues in the CDR3. Germline values: CDR1 MRHNA, CDR2 SNTAGT. Naivety among CD8 cells was defined by CD45RO negativity and positive CCR7 selection, thereby excluding terminally differentiated effector memory CD45RA+ cells. The entry originates in a study of shared clonotypes between healthy human individuals.

The clonotype originates from a man aged 30-40 years in good health. Sequenced sample: naive CD8+ T cells sorted from blood. V gene TRBV6-4 combines with J gene TRBJ1-1; D remains ambiguous. The CDR3 DNA reads TGTGCCAGCAGGGGCGCGCGGCCGTTTCTGAGGAACACTGAAGCTTTCTTT. Protein sequence: CASRGARPFLRNTEAFF.